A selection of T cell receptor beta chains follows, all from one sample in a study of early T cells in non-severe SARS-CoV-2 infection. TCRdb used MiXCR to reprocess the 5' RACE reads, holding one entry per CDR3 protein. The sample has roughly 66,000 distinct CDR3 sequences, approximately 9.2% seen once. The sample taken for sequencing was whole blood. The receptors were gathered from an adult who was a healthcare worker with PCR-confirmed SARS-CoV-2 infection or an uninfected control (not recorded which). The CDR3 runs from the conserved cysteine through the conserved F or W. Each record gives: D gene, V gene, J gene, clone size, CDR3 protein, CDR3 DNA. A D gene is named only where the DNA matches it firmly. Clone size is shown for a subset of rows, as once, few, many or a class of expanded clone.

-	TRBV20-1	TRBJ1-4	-	CSASNGALHEKLFF	TGCAGTGCTTCCAATGGGGCTTTACATGAAAAACTGTTTTTT
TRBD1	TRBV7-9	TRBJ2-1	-	CASSLSGGGDNEQFF	TGTGCCAGCAGCTTGTCAGGGGGTGGTGACAATGAGCAGTTCTTC
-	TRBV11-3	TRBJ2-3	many	CASSNGDTQYF	TGTGCCAGCAGCAACGGAGATACGCAGTATTTT
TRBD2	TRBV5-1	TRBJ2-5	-	CASSTWTSGRTYQETQYF	TGCGCCAGCAGCACATGGACTAGCGGGAGGACGTATCAAGAGACCCAGTACTTC
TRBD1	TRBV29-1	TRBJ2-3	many	CSVDLDRGADTQYF	TGCAGCGTTGATCTGGACAGGGGCGCAGATACGCAGTATTTT
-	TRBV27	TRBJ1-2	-	CASSFTGAGYTF	TGTGCCAGCAGTTTCACCGGGGCTGGCTACACCTTC
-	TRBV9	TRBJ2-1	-	CASSVEGSLYNEQFF	TGTGCCAGCAGCGTTGAGGGGTCGTTATACAATGAGCAGTTCTTC
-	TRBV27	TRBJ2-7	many	CASSLTAGGRYEQYF	TGTGCCAGCAGTTTAACCGCCGGGGGTCGGTACGAGCAGTACTTC
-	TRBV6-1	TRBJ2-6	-	CASRTPPTEGSGANVLTF	TGTGCCAGCCGGACGCCCCCGACAGAAGGCTCTGGGGCCAACGTCCTGACTTTC
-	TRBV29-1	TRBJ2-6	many	CSVKSSGANVLTF	TGCAGCGTGAAGAGCTCTGGGGCCAACGTCCTGACTTTC
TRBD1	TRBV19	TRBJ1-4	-	CASTTGGFEKLFF	TGTGCCAGTACTACAGGGGGCTTTGAAAAACTGTTTTTT
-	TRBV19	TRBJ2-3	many	CASSVGLLGIPSSTDTQYF	TGTGCCAGTAGTGTCGGTCTCCTAGGGATTCCATCTAGCACAGATACGCAGTATTTT
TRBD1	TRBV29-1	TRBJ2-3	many	CSVLLQGARTDTQYF	TGCAGCGTTCTTCTACAGGGGGCCCGCACAGATACGCAGTATTTT
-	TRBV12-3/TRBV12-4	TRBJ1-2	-	CASTTGLYGYTF	TGTGCCAGCACCACCGGGCTCTATGGCTACACCTTC
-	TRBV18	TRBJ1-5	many	CASSPNGQGGQPQHF	TGTGCCAGCTCACCTAACGGGCAGGGCGGGCAGCCCCAGCATTTT
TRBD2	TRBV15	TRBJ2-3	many	CATSRALRSGSDTQYF	TGTGCCACCAGCAGAGCCCTCAGAAGCGGGAGCGATACGCAGTATTTT
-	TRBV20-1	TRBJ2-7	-	CSARSHREQYF	TGCAGTGCTAGGTCGCACAGGGAGCAGTACTTC
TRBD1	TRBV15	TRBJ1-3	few	CATSRGTGVGNTIYF	TGTGCCACCAGCAGAGGGACAGGGGTCGGAAACACCATATATTTT
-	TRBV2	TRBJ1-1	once	CASSQGNTEAFF	TGTGCCAGCTCACAGGGGAACACTGAAGCTTTCTTT
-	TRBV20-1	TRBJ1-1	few	CSARAGGNTEAFF	TGCAGTGCTAGAGCGGGTGGAAACACTGAAGCTTTCTTT
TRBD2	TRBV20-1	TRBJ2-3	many	CSASGPILAGGPIRDTQYF	TGCAGTGCTAGCGGCCCGATACTAGCGGGAGGGCCTATTAGAGATACGCAGTATTTT
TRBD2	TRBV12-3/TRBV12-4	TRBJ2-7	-	CASSSRTSGGFF	TGTGCCAGCAGTTCCCGGACTAGCGGGGGTTTCTTC
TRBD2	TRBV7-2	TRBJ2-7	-	CASSPRLAASSYEQYF	TGTGCCAGCAGCCCTCGCCTAGCGGCCAGCTCCTACGAGCAGTACTTC
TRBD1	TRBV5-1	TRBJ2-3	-	CASSFSGTEFTDTQYF	TGCGCCAGCAGCTTCTCCGGGACAGAATTCACAGATACGCAGTATTTT
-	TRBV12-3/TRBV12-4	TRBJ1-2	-	CASSLGRIYGYTF	TGTGCCAGCAGTTTAGGTAGAATCTATGGCTACACCTTC
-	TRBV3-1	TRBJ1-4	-	CASSQQGEKLFF	TGTGCCAGCAGCCAACAAGGGGAAAAACTGTTTTTT
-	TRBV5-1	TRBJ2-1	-	CASSFGDARDEQFF	TGCGCCAGCAGCTTTGGGGACGCCAGGGATGAGCAGTTCTTC
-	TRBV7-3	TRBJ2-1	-	CASRQTGTDYNEQFF	TGTGCCAGCAGGCAGACCGGGACTGACTACAATGAGCAGTTCTTC
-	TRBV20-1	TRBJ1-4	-	CSARDAEFNEKLFF	TGCAGTGCTAGAGATGCGGAGTTTAATGAAAAACTGTTTTTT
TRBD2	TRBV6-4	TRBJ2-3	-	CASSDGTSSTDTQYF	TGTGCCAGCAGTGACGGGACTAGCAGCACAGATACGCAGTATTTT
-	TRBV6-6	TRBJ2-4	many	CASSAEGIQYF	TGTGCCAGCAGTGCCGAGGGGATTCAGTACTTC
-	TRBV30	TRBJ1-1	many	CAWEGGIDAFF	TGTGCCTGGGAGGGAGGAATCGACGCTTTCTTT
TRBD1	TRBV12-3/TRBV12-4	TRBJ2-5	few	CASSVTGGDETQYF	TGTGCCAGCAGTGTCACAGGGGGTGATGAGACCCAGTACTTC
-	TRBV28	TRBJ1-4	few	CASSLWGEKLFF	TGTGCCAGCAGTTTATGGGGTGAAAAACTGTTTTTT
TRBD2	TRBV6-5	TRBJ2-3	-	CASSYSAGGGDTQYF	TGTGCCAGCAGTTACTCGGCGGGGGGAGGAGATACGCAGTATTTT
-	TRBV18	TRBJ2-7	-	CASSPPTAVRGYEQYF	TGTGCCAGCTCACCACCGACAGCTGTGAGGGGCTACGAGCAGTACTTC
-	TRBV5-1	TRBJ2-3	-	CASSLEGQLSDTQYF	TGCGCCAGCAGCTTGGAGGGGCAACTTTCAGATACGCAGTATTTT
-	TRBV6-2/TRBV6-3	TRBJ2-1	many	CASSETGTQTFF	TGTGCCAGCAGTGAGACCGGGACACAGACCTTCTTC
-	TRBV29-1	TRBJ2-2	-	CSVKPGPTNTGELFF	TGCAGCGTTAAACCGGGTCCCACGAACACCGGGGAGCTGTTTTTT
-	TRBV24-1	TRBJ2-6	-	CATSELKTGPNSGANVLTF	TGTGCCACCAGTGAACTAAAAACAGGGCCGAATTCTGGGGCCAACGTCCTGACTTTC
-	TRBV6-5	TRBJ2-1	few	CASSPTTDQQFF	TGTGCCAGCAGTCCAACTACAGATCAGCAGTTCTTC
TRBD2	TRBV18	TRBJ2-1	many	CASSPRTSGSSYNEQFF	TGTGCCAGCTCACCACGGACTAGCGGGAGCTCCTACAATGAGCAGTTCTTC
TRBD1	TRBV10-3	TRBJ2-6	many	CAISPTGIGANVLTF	TGTGCCATCAGCCCGACAGGGATCGGGGCCAACGTCCTGACTTTC
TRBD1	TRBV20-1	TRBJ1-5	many	CSARAWTGEDQPQHF	TGCAGTGCTAGAGCCTGGACAGGGGAGGATCAGCCCCAGCATTTT
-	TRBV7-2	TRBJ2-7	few	CASSLGGQAYEQYF	TGTGCCAGCAGCTTAGGCGGCCAAGCCTACGAGCAGTACTTC
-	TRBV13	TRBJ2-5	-	CASSLRARSYGVETQYF	TGTGCCAGCAGCTTAAGGGCCAGATCCTACGGGGTGGAGACCCAGTACTTC
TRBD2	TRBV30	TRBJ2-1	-	CAWSPVAGGREQFF	TGTGCCTGGAGTCCTGTAGCGGGAGGGAGAGAGCAGTTCTTC
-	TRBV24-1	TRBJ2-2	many	CATSALMDRNTGELFF	TGTGCCACCAGTGCCCTTATGGACAGGAACACCGGGGAGCTGTTTTTT
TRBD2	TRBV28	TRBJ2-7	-	CASSPGLAGAREQYF	TGTGCCAGCAGCCCGGGACTAGCGGGGGCACGGGAGCAGTACTTC
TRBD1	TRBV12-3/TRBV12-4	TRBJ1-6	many	CASSLGQNNSPLHF	TGTGCCAGCAGTTTGGGACAGAATAATTCACCCCTCCACTTT
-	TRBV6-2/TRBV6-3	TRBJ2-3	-	CASRPGTGRDTQYF	TGTGCCAGCCGACCCGGGACTGGACGAGATACGCAGTATTTT
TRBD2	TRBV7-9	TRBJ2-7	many	CASRQTSGSSPTYEQYF	TGTGCCAGCAGGCAGACTAGCGGGAGTTCCCCAACCTACGAGCAGTACTTC
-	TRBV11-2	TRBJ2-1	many	CASSPIYNEQFF	TGTGCCAGCAGCCCAATATACAATGAGCAGTTCTTC